The rows below give T cell receptor beta chains drawn from one sample of a study of T cells in Graves' hyperthyroidism and ophthalmopathy. TCRdb re-analysed the multiplex PCR reads in MiXCR, keeping a single row per CDR3 protein. The sample consists of a few hundred thousand distinct CDR3 sequences, roughly 13% of them appearing once. What was sequenced was blood. Receptors originate from a woman younger than 30 with Graves' hyperthyroidism. Both conserved end residues are part of each CDR3. A D gene is named only where the DNA matches it firmly. The listing skips clone size in some rows; elsewhere it reads once, few, many or a size class.

- | TRBJ2-7 | TRBV12-3/TRBV12-4 | many | TGTGCCAGCAGTTTAGCGGCAAAACGAACCCTCTACGAGCAGTACTTC | CASSLAAKRTLYEQYF
- | TRBJ1-1 | TRBV18 | many | TGTGCCAGCTCACCGGGACACCTGAACACTGAAGCTTTCTTT | CASSPGHLNTEAFF
TRBD1 | TRBJ1-2 | TRBV2 | - | TGTGCCAGCAGTGTGAAAGGGGGCCAGGGCTACACCTTC | CASSVKGGQGYTF
- | TRBJ2-3 | TRBV2 | many | TGTGCCAGCAGTGAACTGGAGGCAGATACGCAGTATTTT | CASSELEADTQYF
- | TRBJ1-1 | TRBV5-1 | many | TGCGCCAGCAGTCCCTTCCCCCGTGGGGGGCTAACTGAAGCTTTCTTT | CASSPFPRGGLTEAFF
- | TRBJ1-6 | TRBV5-1 | - | TGCGCCAGCAGCTTTGCAGGGGCCCGAAATTCACCCCTCCACTTT | CASSFAGARNSPLHF
TRBD2 | TRBJ2-1 | TRBV3-1 | - | TGTGCCAGCAGCCCATCTAGCGGGAGGGGCGAGCAGTTCTTC | CASSPSSGRGEQFF
- | TRBJ2-7 | TRBV6-1 | few | TGTGCCAGCATTAGGGGTAGCGAGCAGTACTTC | CASIRGSEQYF
TRBD2 | TRBJ2-3 | TRBV20-1 | many | TGCAGTGCTGCGGGGGTCTCCCTAGCGGGTTCCGATACGCAGTATTTT | CSAAGVSLAGSDTQYF
- | TRBJ2-2 | TRBV5-6 | many | TGTGCCAGCAGCTTGCAGGGACAGAACACCGGGGAGCTGTTTTTT | CASSLQGQNTGELFF
- | TRBJ2-5 | TRBV2 | many | TGTGCCAGCAGTGAAATGTTGGGGGCCGAAGAGACCCAGTACTTC | CASSEMLGAEETQYF
- | TRBJ1-2 | TRBV7-8 | many | TGTGCCAGCAGCTCCATTATCAGTCTAAGGGACTATGGCTACACCTTC | CASSSIISLRDYGYTF
- | TRBJ2-5 | TRBV4-1 | many | TGCGCCAGCAGCCAAGAGGAGGCGGGAAGGACCCAGTACTTC | CASSQEEAGRTQYF
TRBD1 | TRBJ1-1 | TRBV18 | once | TGTGCCAGCTCGTTACTCCCGGGACAGGGGGCGTTTGGAGCTTTCTTT | CASSLLPGQGAFGAFF
- | TRBJ2-7 | TRBV20-1 | many | TGCAGTGCGAGACGGGACAACTACGAGCAGTACTTC | CSARRDNYEQYF
- | TRBJ2-1 | TRBV7-8 | many | TGTGCCAGCAGCTTCGCGACCAGTTACTCCTACAATGAGCAGTTCTTC | CASSFATSYSYNEQFF
- | TRBJ2-3 | TRBV29-1 | - | TGCAGCGTTGACAGTGACACTAGCACAGATACGCAGTATTTT | CSVDSDTSTDTQYF
- | TRBJ1-1 | TRBV9 | few | TGTGCCAGCAGCGTAGTGGGGGAGACTGAAGCTTTCTTT | CASSVVGETEAFF
TRBD1 | TRBJ2-4 | TRBV28 | many | TGTGCCACCAAGGGGGCGCTAGCCAAAAACATTCAGTACTTC | CATKGALAKNIQYF
TRBD2 | TRBJ2-1 | TRBV7-2 | - | TGTGCCAGCAGACCTCTGCTGACTAGCGGGAGTGAGTACAATGAGCAGTTCTTC | CASRPLLTSGSEYNEQFF
- | TRBJ2-7 | TRBV6-2/TRBV6-3 | many | TGTGCCAGCACCGACCCAGTCCCCTACGAGCAGTACTTC | CASTDPVPYEQYF
- | TRBJ2-5 | TRBV28 | many | TGTGCCAGCAGTTTGATTTCGGAACAAGAGACCCAGTACTTC | CASSLISEQETQYF
- | TRBJ2-5 | TRBV20-1 | many | TGCAGTGCTAGGAGGGACGCAACCCAGTACTTC | CSARRDATQYF
TRBD1 | TRBJ1-2 | TRBV7-2 | - | TGTGCCAGCAGCTTAAGACAGGGGGCTAACTATGGCTACACCTTC | CASSLRQGANYGYTF
- | TRBJ1-1 | TRBV11-2 | many | TGTGCCAGCAAGAGGTCGGGCCGGAGGGACACTGAAGCTTTCTTT | CASKRSGRRDTEAFF
- | TRBJ1-5 | TRBV2 | - | TGTGCCAGCAGTGAACCCCTCACGGAGCCCCAGCATTTT | CASSEPLTEPQHF
- | TRBJ2-3 | TRBV28 | many | TGTGCCAGCACCCTTCAGCCGGGACTGCGTACAGATACGCAGTATTTT | CASTLQPGLRTDTQYF
- | TRBJ1-1 | TRBV4-3 | - | TGCGCCAGCAGCCAAGGATGGGGGAACACTGAAGCTTTCTTT | CASSQGWGNTEAFF
- | TRBJ2-6 | TRBV14 | few | TGTGCCAGCAGCCCCGTGGGGGCCAACGTCCTGACTTTC | CASSPVGANVLTF
TRBD2 | TRBJ2-3 | TRBV6-2/TRBV6-3 | many | TGTGCCAGCAGTCCCCCTAGCGGGAGGGCCGCAGATACGCAGTATTTT | CASSPPSGRAADTQYF
- | TRBJ2-7 | TRBV3-1 | many | TGTGCCAGCAGCCAAACCCCTGGAGGGGGCGAGCAGTACTTC | CASSQTPGGGEQYF
TRBD2 | TRBJ2-7 | TRBV5-5 | - | TGTGCCAGCAGCTCCCTCGGGGGGACCGCCTACGAGCAGTACTTC | CASSSLGGTAYEQYF
- | TRBJ2-5 | TRBV15 | few | TGTGCCACCAGCAGAGAGGGGCTGGCCCAGTACTTC | CATSREGLAQYF
- | TRBJ1-2 | TRBV20-1 | many | TGCAGTGCTATTGGCTATACCCTCACCGGGGGGCAGACTGGCTACACCTTC | CSAIGYTLTGGQTGYTF
- | TRBJ1-5 | TRBV12-3/TRBV12-4 | many | TGTGCCAGCAGCCCAAGTCCCCTAATCAATCAGCCCCAGCATTTT | CASSPSPLINQPQHF
- | TRBJ2-7 | TRBV27 | - | TGTGCCAGCAGTTTCGGGGTGTACACTTCCTACGAGCAGTACTTC | CASSFGVYTSYEQYF
- | TRBJ2-7 | TRBV15 | many | TGTGCCACCAGCAGGGGGGCCTACAGCGAAGCCTACTACGAGCAGTACTTC | CATSRGAYSEAYYEQYF
- | TRBJ2-1 | TRBV12-3/TRBV12-4 | many | TGTGCCAGCAGTTTGGACCTACTGGGGAATGAGCAGTTCTTC | CASSLDLLGNEQFF
- | TRBJ1-1 | TRBV2 | many | TGTGCCAGCAGGGGGTTTTCCGACCTACGCACTGAAGCTTTCTTT | CASRGFSDLRTEAFF
- | TRBJ2-2 | TRBV9 | few | TGTGCCAGCAGCTCCACCATGGACAGACCGAACACCGGGGAGCTGTTTTTT | CASSSTMDRPNTGELFF
TRBD1 | TRBJ2-7 | TRBV6-5 | many | TGTGCCAGCAGTTACTCGGGACAGGGCGTGAATGAGCAGTACTTC | CASSYSGQGVNEQYF